This T cell receptor beta chain was captured by sequencing in a study of blood T cell repertoires in COVID-19 (dated by TCRdb to about 2020). Context from the whole study: The collaborator samples originated in the United States, Italy and Spain and spanned the acute and convalescent phases of COVID-19. Where available, HLA class I and class II types were taken from metadata supplied by the sample provider and were not determined by assay-based typing. Nearly every sample came with metadata listing a de-identified subject ID, COVID-19 status, age in years and sex. The samples were drawn from the first 160 participants of the ongoing ImmuneRACE study and from more than 1,000 subjects provided by 6 global collaborators. Deeply sampled blood TCRbeta repertoires from subjects exposed to, actively infected with, or recovered from COVID-19 were included in the dataset. The repertoires were released in a freely available public database meant as a resource for research on the immune response to SARS-CoV-2. The prospective study material was composed of cDNA or gDNA derived from T cells, B-cell-depleted T cells, or PBMCs. General study outcomes and caveats: Clinical and demographic metadata were provided uncurated, with the amount varying by source and participant.

The immunoSEQ Assay, a bias-controlled multiplex PCR, was used to amplify TCRbeta CDR3 regions from genomic DNA. The paper's data handling went like this. Nucleated cell counts per sample were estimated from amplification of reference gene primers within the assay. To quantify the absolute abundance of each unique TCRbeta CDR3 rearrangement, sequence reads were collapsed and filtered. For each sample, productive Simpson clonality was calculated as the square root of Simpson's diversity index across productive rearrangements. Sourced from immuneACCESS, this table was stored by TCRdb with only in-frame sequences that have V and J called. A share of the clones is absent; for the studies checked, an unresolved V gene accounts for under half, and the remainder has no known explanation. D and trimming come from the DNA, and the V and J calls and clone size come from that table. The sample contains 150,000 or so clones, around 85% of them found a single time. The ten largest clones represent under 4% of the sample.

The CDR3 runs 14 residues from the cysteine to the phenylalanine. Solely the CDR3 DNA is kept, with 42 bases framed from the first base. Sequences LNHDA (CDR1) and SQIVND (CDR2) are obtained from the germline V gene (reference sequence). V is pared back by 9 bases and J by 6 bases, with 18 bases lying between the germline termini. Regarding this clone: Its antigen has not been determined. Base qualities are not provided; no much larger clone lies one nucleotide away.

The collaborating institutions used their own protocols to collect whole blood in K2EDTA tubes. For TCRbeta analysis, collaborators shipped samples as frozen whole blood, isolated PBMCs, or DNA extracted from either of those sample types. This TCR was recovered from a human donor with acute or convalescent COVID-19. The donor label of this sample is uncertain. The sequencing sample was made of peripheral blood. The V gene is TRBV19 and the J gene is TRBJ2-1, with TRBD2 tentatively as D gene (7 bases match). The nucleotide sequence reads TGTGCCAGCCAACCCGGGGGCGGGGGCAATGAGCAGTTCTTC. This codes for CASQPGGGGNEQFF.